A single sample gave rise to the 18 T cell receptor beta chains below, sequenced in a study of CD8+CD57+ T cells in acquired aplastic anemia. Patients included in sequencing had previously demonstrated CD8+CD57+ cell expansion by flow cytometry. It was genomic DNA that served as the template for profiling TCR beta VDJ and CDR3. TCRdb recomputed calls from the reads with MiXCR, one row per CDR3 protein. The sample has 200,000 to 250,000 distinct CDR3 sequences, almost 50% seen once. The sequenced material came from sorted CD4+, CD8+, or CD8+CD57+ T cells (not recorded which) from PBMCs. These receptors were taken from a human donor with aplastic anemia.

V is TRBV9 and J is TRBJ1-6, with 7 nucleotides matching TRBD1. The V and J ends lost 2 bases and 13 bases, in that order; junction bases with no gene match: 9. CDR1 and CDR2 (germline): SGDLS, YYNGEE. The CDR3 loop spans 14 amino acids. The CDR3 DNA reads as TGTGCCAGCAGCGTGTCGGGGACAGAGACCCCCCTCCACTTT. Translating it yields CASSVSGTETPLHF.

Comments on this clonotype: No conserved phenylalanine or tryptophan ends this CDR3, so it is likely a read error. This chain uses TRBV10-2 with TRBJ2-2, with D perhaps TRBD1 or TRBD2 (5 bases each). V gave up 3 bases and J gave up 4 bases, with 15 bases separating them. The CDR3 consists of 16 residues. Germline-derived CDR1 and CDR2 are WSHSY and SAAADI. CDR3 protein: CASSDYGGVGTGELFS. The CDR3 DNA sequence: TGCGCCAGCAGTGACTATGGGGGAGTGGGCACCGGGGAGCTGTTTTCT.

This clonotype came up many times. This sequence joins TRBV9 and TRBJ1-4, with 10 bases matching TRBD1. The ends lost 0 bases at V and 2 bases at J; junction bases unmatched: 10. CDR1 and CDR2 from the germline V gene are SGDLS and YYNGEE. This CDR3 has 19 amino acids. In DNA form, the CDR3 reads TGTGCCAGCAGCGTAGAAGCCGGGACAGGGGACATGACTAATGAAAAACTGTTTTTT. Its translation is CASSVEAGTGDMTNEKLFF.

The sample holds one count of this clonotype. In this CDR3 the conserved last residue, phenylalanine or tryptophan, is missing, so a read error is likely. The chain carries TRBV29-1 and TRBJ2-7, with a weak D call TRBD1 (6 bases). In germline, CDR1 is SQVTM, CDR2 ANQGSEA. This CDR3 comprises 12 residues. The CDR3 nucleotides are TGCAGCGTTGAAGGGACAGCGTACGGGCAGTACTCC. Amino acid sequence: CSVEGTAYGQYS.

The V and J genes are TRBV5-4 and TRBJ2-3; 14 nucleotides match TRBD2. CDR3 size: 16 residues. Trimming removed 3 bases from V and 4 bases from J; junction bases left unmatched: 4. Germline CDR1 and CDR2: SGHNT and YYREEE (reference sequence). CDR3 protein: CASSWTSGGRADTQYF. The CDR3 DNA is TGTGCCAGCAGCTGGACTAGCGGGGGGCGGGCAGATACGCAGTATTTT.

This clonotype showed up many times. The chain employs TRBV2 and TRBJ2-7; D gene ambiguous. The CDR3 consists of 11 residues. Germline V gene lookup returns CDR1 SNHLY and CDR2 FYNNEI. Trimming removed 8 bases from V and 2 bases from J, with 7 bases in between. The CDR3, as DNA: TGTGCCAGCGGGATCGCCTACGAGCAGTACTTC. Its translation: CASGIAYEQYF.

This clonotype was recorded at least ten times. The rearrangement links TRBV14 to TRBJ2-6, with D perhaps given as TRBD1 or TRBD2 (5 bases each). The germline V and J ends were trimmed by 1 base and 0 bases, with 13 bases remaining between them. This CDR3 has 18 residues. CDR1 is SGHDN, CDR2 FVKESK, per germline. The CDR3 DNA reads TGTGCCAGCAGCCAAGGATGGGGGACCCTCTCTGGGGCCAACGTCCTGACTTTC. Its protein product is CASSQGWGTLSGANVLTF.

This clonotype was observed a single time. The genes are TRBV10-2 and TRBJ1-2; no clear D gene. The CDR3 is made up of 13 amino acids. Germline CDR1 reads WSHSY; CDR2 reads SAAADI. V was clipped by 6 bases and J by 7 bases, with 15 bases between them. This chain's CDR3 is CASSFPGSSGYTF. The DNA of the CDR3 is TGCGCCAGCAGCTTTCCGGGATCCTCTGGCTACACCTTC.

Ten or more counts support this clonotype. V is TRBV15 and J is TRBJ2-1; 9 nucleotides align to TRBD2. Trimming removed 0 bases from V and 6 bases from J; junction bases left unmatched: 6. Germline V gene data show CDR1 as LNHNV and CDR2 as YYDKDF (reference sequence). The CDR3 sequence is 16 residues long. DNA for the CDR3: TGTGCCACCAGCAGAGATTGGCGGGGGGGCCCCAATGAGCAGTTCTTC. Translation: CATSRDWRGGPNEQFF.

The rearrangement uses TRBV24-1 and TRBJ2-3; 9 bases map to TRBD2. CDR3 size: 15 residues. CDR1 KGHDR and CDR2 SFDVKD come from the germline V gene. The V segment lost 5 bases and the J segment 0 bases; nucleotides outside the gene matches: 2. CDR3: CATSASGRSTDTQYF. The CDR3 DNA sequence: TGTGCCACCAGTGCAAGCGGGAGGAGCACAGATACGCAGTATTTT.

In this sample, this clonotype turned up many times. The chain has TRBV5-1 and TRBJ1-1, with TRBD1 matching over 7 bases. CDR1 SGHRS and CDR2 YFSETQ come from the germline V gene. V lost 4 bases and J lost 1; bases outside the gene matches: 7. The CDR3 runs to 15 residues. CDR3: CASSLAGTENTEAFF. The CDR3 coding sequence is TGCGCCAGCAGCCTAGCTGGGACAGAGAACACTGAAGCTTTCTTT. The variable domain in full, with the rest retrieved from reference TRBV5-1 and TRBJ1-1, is KAGVTQTPRYLIKTRGQQVTLSCSPISGHRSVSWYQQTPGQGLQFLFEYFSETQRNKGNFPGRFSGRQFSNSRSEMNVSTLELGDSALYLCASSLAGTENTEAFFGQGTRLTVV.

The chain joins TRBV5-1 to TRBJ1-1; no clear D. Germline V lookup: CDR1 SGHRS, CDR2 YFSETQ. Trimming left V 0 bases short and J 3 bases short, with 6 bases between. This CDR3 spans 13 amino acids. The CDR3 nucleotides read TGCGCCAGCAGCTTGGACGGACACACTGAAGCTTTCTTT. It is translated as CASSLDGHTEAFF.

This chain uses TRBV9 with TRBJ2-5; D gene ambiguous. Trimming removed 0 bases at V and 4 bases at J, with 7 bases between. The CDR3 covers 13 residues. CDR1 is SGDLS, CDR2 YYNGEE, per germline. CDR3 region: CASSVEAGETQYF. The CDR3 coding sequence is TGTGCCAGCAGCGTAGAAGCCGGAGAGACCCAGTACTTC.

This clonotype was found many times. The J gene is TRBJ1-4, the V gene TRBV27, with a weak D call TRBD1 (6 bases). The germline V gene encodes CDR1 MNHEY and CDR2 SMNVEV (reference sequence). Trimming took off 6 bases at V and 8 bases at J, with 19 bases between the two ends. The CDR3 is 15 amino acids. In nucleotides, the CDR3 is TGTGCCAGCAGCCAGGAGGGGGGGGCGTGGGAAAAACTGTTTTTT. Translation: CASSQEGGAWEKLFF.

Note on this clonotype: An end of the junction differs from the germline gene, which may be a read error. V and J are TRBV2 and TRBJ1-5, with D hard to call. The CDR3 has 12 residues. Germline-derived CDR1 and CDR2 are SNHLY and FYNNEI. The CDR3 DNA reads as TGTGCCAGCAGCGAAGTGGGTCAGCCCCAGCATTTT. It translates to CASSEVGQPQHF.

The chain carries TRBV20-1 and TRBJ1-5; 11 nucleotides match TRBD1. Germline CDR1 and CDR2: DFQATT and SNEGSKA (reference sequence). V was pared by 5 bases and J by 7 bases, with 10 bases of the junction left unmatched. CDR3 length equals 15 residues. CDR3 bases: TGCAGTGCTCAAAATGGGACAGGGGGTTGGCAGCCCCAGCATTTT. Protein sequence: CSAQNGTGGWQPQHF.

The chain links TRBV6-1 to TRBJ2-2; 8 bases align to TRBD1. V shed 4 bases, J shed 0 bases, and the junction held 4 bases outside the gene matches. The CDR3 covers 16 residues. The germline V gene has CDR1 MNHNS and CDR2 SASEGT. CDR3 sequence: CASSGSQGANTGELFF. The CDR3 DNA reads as TGTGCCAGCAGTGGGTCACAGGGGGCGAACACCGGGGAGCTGTTTTTT.

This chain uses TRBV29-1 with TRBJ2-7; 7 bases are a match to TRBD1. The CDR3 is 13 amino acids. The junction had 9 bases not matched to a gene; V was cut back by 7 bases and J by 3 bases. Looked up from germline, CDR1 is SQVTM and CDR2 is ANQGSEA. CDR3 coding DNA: TGCAGCGGCACGGACAGGCGCCTCTACGAGCAGTACTTC. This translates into CSGTDRRLYEQYF.